Each of the 4 T cell receptor beta chains below was sequenced from the same sample in a study of cytomegalovirus exposure and HLA in healthy donors (dated by TCRdb to 2015 to 2018). The library relied on the immunoSEQ multiplex PCR assay. In its TCRdb copy, this immuneACCESS table keeps in-frame sequences only and misses some clones. Where compared with another copy, unresolved V genes explain less than half of these, and the others have no known cause. The sample data list tens of thousands of clones, and around 90% of these were observed just once. 3% to 4% of the sample is held by the ten biggest clonotypes. Specimen: PBMCs. These receptors all stem from a woman under 30 in good health and CMV-seropositive.

V and J are TRBV6-1 and TRBJ2-3; D call uncertain. The V end lost 7 bases, the J end lost 3 bases, and 5 bases lay between the germline ends. The CDR3 length is 11 residues. Germline values: CDR1 MNHNS, CDR2 SASEGT. CDR3 DNA: TGTGCCAGCATTCGGACAGATACGCAGTATTTT. It codes for CASIRTDTQYF.

The chain is built from TRBV7-6 and TRBJ2-1; TRBD1 aligns across 7 bases. J lost 0 bases, V lost 5 bases, and 7 bases had no gene match. Germline loops: CDR1 SGHVS, CDR2 FNYEAQ. This CDR3 has 16 amino acids. The CDR3 here is CASSTGTVSSYNEQFF. DNA of the CDR3: TGTGCCAGCAGCACCGGGACAGTCAGCTCCTACAATGAGCAGTTCTTC.

Only a few counts were recorded for this clone. The chain is built from TRBV7-9 and TRBJ2-7; 8 bases line up with TRBD1. The CDR3 spans 13 residues. The germline V gene has CDR1 SEHNR and CDR2 FQNEAQ (reference sequence). After removal of 6 bases from V and 8 bases from J, the junction contained 9 bases not matched to a gene. The CDR3 DNA reads TGTGCCAGCAGTCCCGACAGGGGCTCCAAGCAGTACTTC. It is translated as CASSPDRGSKQYF.

The chain has TRBV7-9 and TRBJ2-3; 11 bases align to TRBD2. CDR1 and CDR2 (germline): SEHNR, FQNEAQ (reference sequence). This CDR3 spans 16 amino acids. Trimming took 5 bases from V and 6 from J; bases not matched to a gene: 10. CDR3 sequence (DNA): TGTGCCAGCAGCCCGGATAGCGGGAGGGTAGGGGATACGCAGTATTTT. This codes for CASSPDSGRVGDTQYF.